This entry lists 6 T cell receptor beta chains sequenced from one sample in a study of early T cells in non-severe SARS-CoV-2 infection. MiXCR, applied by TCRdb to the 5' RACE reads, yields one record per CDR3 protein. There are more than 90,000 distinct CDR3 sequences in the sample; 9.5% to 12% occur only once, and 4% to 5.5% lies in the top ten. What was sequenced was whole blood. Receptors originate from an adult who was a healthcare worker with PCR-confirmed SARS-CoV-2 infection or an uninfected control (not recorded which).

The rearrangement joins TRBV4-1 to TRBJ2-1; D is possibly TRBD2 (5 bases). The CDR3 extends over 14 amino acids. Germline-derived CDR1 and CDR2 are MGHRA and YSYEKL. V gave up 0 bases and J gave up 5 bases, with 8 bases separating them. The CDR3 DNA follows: TGCGCCAGCAGCCAAGAGGGAGAAAACAATGAGCAGTTCTTC. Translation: CASSQEGENNEQFF.

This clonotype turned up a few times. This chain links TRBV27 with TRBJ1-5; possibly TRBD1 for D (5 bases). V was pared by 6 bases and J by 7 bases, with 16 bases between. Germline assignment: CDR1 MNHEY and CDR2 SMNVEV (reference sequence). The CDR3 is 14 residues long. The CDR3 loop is CASSLREGRQPQHF. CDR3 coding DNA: TGTGCCAGCAGCCTCCGGGAGGGGAGGCAGCCCCAGCATTTT.

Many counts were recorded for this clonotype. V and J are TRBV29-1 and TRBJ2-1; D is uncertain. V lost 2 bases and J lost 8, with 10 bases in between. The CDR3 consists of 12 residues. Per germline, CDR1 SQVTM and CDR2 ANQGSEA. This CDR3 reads CSVERSIHEQFF. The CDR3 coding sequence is TGCAGCGTTGAACGTTCGATCCATGAGCAGTTCTTC.

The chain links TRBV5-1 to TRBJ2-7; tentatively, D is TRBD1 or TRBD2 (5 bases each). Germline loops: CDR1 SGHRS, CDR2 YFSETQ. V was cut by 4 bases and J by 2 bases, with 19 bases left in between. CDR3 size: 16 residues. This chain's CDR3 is CASSTGTVDLTYEQYF. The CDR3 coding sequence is TGCGCCAGCAGCACTGGGACCGTCGACCTTACCTACGAGCAGTACTTC.

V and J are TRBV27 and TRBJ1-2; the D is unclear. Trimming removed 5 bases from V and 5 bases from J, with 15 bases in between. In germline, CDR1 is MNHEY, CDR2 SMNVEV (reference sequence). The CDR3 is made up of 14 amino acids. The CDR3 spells CASSPRAGGYGYTF. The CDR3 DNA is TGTGCCAGCAGTCCCCGGGCCGGCGGGTATGGCTACACCTTC.

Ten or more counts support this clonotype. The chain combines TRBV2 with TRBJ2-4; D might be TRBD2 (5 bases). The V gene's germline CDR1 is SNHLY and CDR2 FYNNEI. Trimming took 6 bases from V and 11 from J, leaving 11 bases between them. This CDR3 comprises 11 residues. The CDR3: CASRGVGLQYF. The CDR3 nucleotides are TGTGCCAGCAGGGGAGTTGGCCTTCAGTACTTC.